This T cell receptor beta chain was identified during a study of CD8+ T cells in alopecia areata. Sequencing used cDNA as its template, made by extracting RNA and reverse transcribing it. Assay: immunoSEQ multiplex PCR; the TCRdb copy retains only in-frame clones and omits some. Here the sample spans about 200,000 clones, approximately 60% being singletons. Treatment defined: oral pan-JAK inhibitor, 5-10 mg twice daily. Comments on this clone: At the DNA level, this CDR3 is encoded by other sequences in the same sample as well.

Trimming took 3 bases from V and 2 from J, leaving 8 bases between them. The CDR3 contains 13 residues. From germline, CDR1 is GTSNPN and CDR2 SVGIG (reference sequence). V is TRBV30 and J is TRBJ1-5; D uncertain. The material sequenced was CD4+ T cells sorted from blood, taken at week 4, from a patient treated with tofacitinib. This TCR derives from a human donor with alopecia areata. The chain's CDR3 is CAWSLGGNQPQHF. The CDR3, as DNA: TGTGCCTGGAGCCTTGGGGGCAATCAGCCCCAGCATTTT.